This T cell receptor (beta chain) derives from a study of Ad26.COV2.S vaccination and SARS-CoV-2 variants. Treatment of the sample: some 19 received Ad26.COV2.S at low or high dose, single or two shots; about 5 received placebo; per-sample allocation not given. On day 63 after the first injection, vaccine and placebo recipients gave samples. Profiling relied on immunoSEQ multiplex PCR, and the TCRdb table lists in-frame clones only, not all of them. The data hold about 400,000 clones, with around four fifths observed a single time. The sequence was collected from a person aged 18 to 59 who received the Ad26.COV2.S COVID-19 vaccine or a placebo. The material was peripheral blood, obtained in a trial of Ad26.COV2.S vaccine versus placebo.

CDR3 in amino acids: CASSSLGDTQYF. As DNA, the CDR3 is TGTGCCAGCAGTTCTCTCGGGGATACGCAGTATTTT. This chain joins TRBV12-3 or TRBV12-4 and TRBJ2-3, with D unclear. Trimming cost V 4 bases and J 6 bases, with 8 bases left between them. The CDR3 length is 12 residues.